Here is one T cell receptor beta chain with its context. TCRdb keeps only in-frame clones here, not all; method: immunoSEQ multiplex PCR. This sample carries about 170,000 clones, around 93% of them seen once, and the ten largest clones take roughly 4.3%. Germline V gene lookup returns CDR1 LNHDA and CDR2 SQIVND (reference sequence). The CDR3 loop spans 14 amino acids. V was trimmed by 6 bases and J by 5 bases, leaving 14 bases between them. This record belongs to a study of control samples from healthy donors and cancer patients. Sequenced material: blood. This clonotype was obtained from a woman aged 55-70 years in good health. This chain links TRBV19 with TRBJ2-1, with D possibly matching TRBD2 (7 bases). CDR3 sequence: CASRGGGLDNEQFF. For the CDR3, the DNA is TGTGCCAGTAGGGGAGGGGGATTGGACAATGAGCAGTTCTTC.